This T cell receptor beta chain appears in the sequencing data of a study of T-cell memory formation after mild COVID-19. Whole-study findings and limits: Contracting clones from day 15 to 85 showed balanced CD4/CD8; later expanders favored CD4+. CD4+ contracting clones were found mainly in CM and EM, and CD8+ ones in EMRA. Memory cells collected pre-infection included some clones that later responded, suggesting cross-reactive memory joined.

TCRdb independently ran MiXCR on the 5' RACE reads; one entry per CDR3 protein. The repertoire holds fewer than 350,000 distinct CDR3 sequences, about a sixth seen once, with 20% to 25% in the top ten. Note on this clonotype: Its antigen is unknown.

The sequence came from a man between 18 and 29 years old who had mild COVID-19 (a few samples of this study predate the infection). Cell type and time point are not known. Source material: PBMCs or a T cell subset sorted from them (not recorded which).

The CDR3 here is CASSYPFGGSSYNEQFF. The CDR3 nucleotides read TGTGCCAGCAGTTACCCGTTTGGAGGGAGCTCCTACAATGAGCAGTTCTTC. The chain joins TRBV6-2 or TRBV6-3 to TRBJ2-1, with D maybe TRBD2 (6 bases). Trimming stripped 2 bases from V and 0 bases from J, with 14 bases between. This CDR3 region has 17 residues. Germline V gene data show CDR1 as MNHEY and CDR2 as SVGEGT.